The 19 T cell receptor beta chains below come from one sample, sequenced in a study of blood T cells in healthy people across ages. For the second PCR, which ran for about 6 to 11 cycles, a sample-barcoded 5' primer and a J-beta primer mix were used. TCRdb analysed the 5' RACE reads with MiXCR anew, one entry per CDR3 protein. In the table there are some 930,000 distinct CDR3 sequences, 25% to 35% of which are singletons. The same sample was also used in a study of T cells of mothers and their children.

The specimen sequenced was blood. All receptors come from a woman aged 40 to 50 in good health.

Concerning this clonotype itself: A much larger clone differs from this one at a single base, so this may be a read error. CDR3 amino acids: CSVGAETQYF. The CDR3 DNA sequence: TGCAGCGTTGGGGCGGAGACCCAGTACTTC. The chain joins TRBV29-1 to TRBJ2-5; no clear D gene. This CDR3 comprises 10 residues. Germline CDR1 reads SQVTM; CDR2 reads ANQGSEA. Trimming stripped 4 bases from V and 5 bases from J, with 5 bases between.

This rearrangement joins TRBV2 to TRBJ1-1; D ambiguous. Germline CDR1 SNHLY, CDR2 FYNNEI. This CDR3 has 14 residues. V gave up 8 bases and J gave up 1 base, with 14 bases separating them. CDR3: CASGLILGNTEAFF. The CDR3 DNA is TGTGCCAGCGGACTCATACTTGGGAACACTGAAGCTTTCTTT. The full variable domain, its missing parts supplied by reference TRBV2 and TRBJ1-1, is EPEVTQTPSHQVTQMGQEVILRCVPISNHLYFYWYRQILGQKVEFLVSFYNNEISEKSEIFDDQFSVERPDGSNFTLKIRSTKLEDSAMYFCASGLILGNTEAFFGQGTRLTVV.

The chain uses TRBV7-3 and TRBJ1-2; 8 bases agree with TRBD1. V lost 5 bases and J lost 4; bases outside the gene matches: 9. Germline V gives CDR1 SGHTA, CDR2 FQGTGA. This CDR3 is built from 15 residues. CDR3 sequence (DNA): TGTGCCAGCAGCCTAGGACAGGGAAGAGTCTATGGCTACACCTTC. Its protein is CASSLGQGRVYGYTF.

A few counts support this clonotype. J is TRBJ2-7 and V is TRBV27; 9 positions agree with TRBD2. V dropped 6 bases and J dropped 0; count of bases not matched to a gene: 6. Germline CDR1 and CDR2: MNHEY and SMNVEV (reference sequence). The CDR3 sequence is 15 residues long. The DNA of the CDR3 is TGTGCCAGCAGGGAAGCGGGGGGACTCTCCTACGAGCAGTACTTC. It codes for CASREAGGLSYEQYF.

DNA for the CDR3: TGCGCCAGCAGCCAAGAGTATTGGTCAGAGGGACACAACACTGAAGCTTTCTTT. Its translation is CASSQEYWSEGHNTEAFF. The chain links TRBV4-1 to TRBJ1-1; TRBD1 might be the D (6 bases). CDR1 and CDR2 from the germline V gene are MGHRA and YSYEKL. The CDR3 is 18 amino acids. Trimming took 0 bases from V and 2 from J, leaving 19 bases between them.

This clonotype was observed a few times. This rearrangement joins TRBV28 to TRBJ2-4, with 8 bases matching TRBD1. The junction had 3 bases not matched to a gene; V was cut back by 8 bases and J by 6 bases. This CDR3 is 12 amino acids long. The germline V gene has CDR1 MDHEN and CDR2 SYDVKM. CDR3 DNA: TGTGCCAGCCGGACAGGGAGAAACATTCAGTACTTC. Translated, it gives CASRTGRNIQYF.

This clonotype was detected only a few times. The rearrangement uses TRBV6-2 or TRBV6-3 and TRBJ2-4; D perhaps matches TRBD1 (6 bases). This CDR3 region has 15 residues. Germline lookup yields CDR1 MNHEY and CDR2 SVGEGT. Trimming removed 7 bases at V and 15 bases at J, with 28 bases between. CDR3 bases: TGTGCCAGCAAACTCCGGGACACAGCTTCCTACGAGCGGTACTTC. This encodes CASKLRDTASYERYF.

This clonotype was detected only a few times. The rearrangement links TRBV2 to TRBJ2-5; no clear D. V was clipped by 9 bases and J by 6 bases, with 8 bases between them. Germline V CDR1 and CDR2: SNHLY, FYNNEI. This CDR3 spans 10 amino acids. CDR3 bases: TGTGCCAGTCGTCTAAAGACCCAGTACTTC. Protein: CASRLKTQYF. Full variable domain (remainder filled in from reference TRBV2 and TRBJ2-5): EPEVTQTPSHQVTQMGQEVILRCVPISNHLYFYWYRQILGQKVEFLVSFYNNEISEKSEIFDDQFSVERPDGSNFTLKIRSTKLEDSAMYFCASRLKTQYFGPGTRLLVL.

About this clonotype: An end of the junction differs from the germline gene, which may be a read error. The chain couples TRBV3-1 to TRBJ2-1; 8 bases agree with TRBD2. The CDR3 consists of 15 residues. CDR1 is LGHDT, CDR2 YNNKEL, per germline (reference sequence). CDR3 nucleotides: TGTGCCGGCAGCCCGGGGGGGGCCTTATACAATGAGCAGTTCTTC. Translation: CAGSPGGALYNEQFF.

The chain employs TRBV7-9 and TRBJ2-3; 7 bases align to TRBD1. With 5 bases clipped from V and 6 bases from J, the junction kept 5 bases outside the gene matches. Germline V gene lookup returns CDR1 SEHNR and CDR2 FQNEAQ (reference sequence). This CDR3 comprises 13 residues. CDR3 nucleotide sequence: TGTGCCAGCAGCCAACCGGACAGGGATACGCAGTATTTT. Translated, it gives CASSQPDRDTQYF.

The rearrangement links TRBV12-3 or TRBV12-4 to TRBJ2-3; possible D gene TRBD2, 7 bases. The ends were cut back, 4 bases at V and 5 bases at J, with 19 bases in the middle. This CDR3 has 16 residues. CDR3 sequence: CASSSYRGAQVDTQYF. The CDR3 DNA reads TGTGCCAGCAGTTCCTACCGGGGGGCCCAGGTAGATACGCAGTATTTT.

This clonotype was counted a few times. The genes are TRBV7-2 and TRBJ2-5, with TRBD1 matching 9 bases. J was trimmed by 1 base and V by 1 base; bases with no gene match: 4. CDR1 SGHTA and CDR2 FQGNSA come from the germline V gene. The length of the CDR3 is 16 residues. CDR3 amino acids: CASSLVPGQGQETQYF. In DNA, the CDR3 is TGTGCCAGCAGCTTAGTCCCGGGACAGGGCCAAGAGACCCAGTACTTC. Complete variable domain (other parts from reference TRBV7-2 and TRBJ2-5): GAGVSQSPSNKVTEKGKDVELRCDPISGHTALYWYRQSLGQGLEFLIYFQGNSAPDKSGLPSDRFSAERTGGSVSTLTIQRTQQEDSAVYLCASSLVPGQGQETQYFGPGTRLLVL.

This clonotype was picked up a small number of times. This chain joins TRBV28 and TRBJ1-2; D unresolved. V lost 7 bases, J lost 5 bases, and 14 bases lay in between. The germline gives CDR1 MDHEN, CDR2 SYDVKM. CDR3 length: 13 residues. In nucleotides, the CDR3 is TGTGCCAGCACCTTCGGACGGTCTTATGGCTACACCTTC. As protein: CASTFGRSYGYTF.

This clonotype was observed a few times. The V call is TRBV6-1, the J call TRBJ2-4; possibly TRBD1 or TRBD2 for D (5 bases each). CDR3 size: 18 residues. CDR1 is MNHNS and CDR2 is SASEGT in the germline V gene. Trimming took 8 bases from V and 3 from J, leaving 26 bases between them. In DNA form, the CDR3 reads TGTGCCAGCGGGCCAAGGGGAACTTACAGAGGGGTCAAAAACATTCAGTACTTC. Its translation: CASGPRGTYRGVKNIQYF.

The genes are TRBV20-1 and TRBJ2-1; 8 bases fit TRBD2. J was trimmed by 7 bases and V by 3 bases; bases with no gene match: 5. The CDR3 runs to 13 residues. Looked up from germline, CDR1 is DFQATT and CDR2 is SNEGSKA (reference sequence). The CDR3 protein is CSASGGAWNEQFF. The CDR3 region has the DNA TGCAGTGCTAGCGGGGGGGCCTGGAATGAGCAGTTCTTC.

This clonotype has only a few counts. The V and J genes are TRBV28 and TRBJ2-1; no clear D. The CDR3 is made up of 15 amino acids. Trimming pared 6 bases from V and 0 bases from J, leaving 12 bases between. Germline V gene lookup returns CDR1 MDHEN and CDR2 SYDVKM. This chain's CDR3 is CASSQPPASYNEQFF. The CDR3 bases are TGTGCCAGCAGCCAACCCCCGGCCTCCTACAATGAGCAGTTCTTC.

The chain couples TRBV5-1 to TRBJ2-6; tentatively, D is TRBD1 (6 bases). Germline CDR1 and CDR2: SGHRS and YFSETQ. This CDR3 has 16 amino acids. V lost 4 bases and J 0 bases, leaving 11 bases between the germline ends. The CDR3 nucleotides are TGCGCCAGCAGCCCGGGACACAACTCTGGGGCCAACGTCCTGACTTTC. This codes for CASSPGHNSGANVLTF.

Points on this clonotype: Relative to the germline gene, one junction end is altered; a read error may explain this. The chain carries TRBV12-3 or TRBV12-4 and TRBJ1-2; D not resolved. This CDR3 is built from 14 residues. The CDR3 sequence is CAGSQILENYGYTF. As DNA, the CDR3 is TGTGCCGGCAGCCAAATCTTGGAGAACTATGGCTACACCTTC.

Regarding this clonotype: A much more abundant neighbour one base away suggests this may be a read error. This chain joins TRBV14 and TRBJ2-1; 9 positions agree with TRBD1. CDR1 is SGHDN, CDR2 FVKESK, per germline. CDR3 size: 15 residues. The CDR3 protein is CASSQDRGGYNERFF. The CDR3 DNA reads as TGTGCCAGCAGCCAGGACAGGGGAGGCTACAATGAGCGGTTCTTC.